These 6 T cell receptor beta chains came from one sample sequenced in a study of OX40 agonist ivuxolimab in advanced cancers. The table came from immunoSEQ multiplex PCR; TCRdb's copy has only in-frame clones and leaves some out. The table includes more than 70,000 clones, roughly nine tenths detected once. Sequences were derived from CD4+ or CD8+ T cells sorted from blood, sampled in a trial of the OX40 agonist ivuxolimab. The receptors derive from an adult with an advanced solid tumor such as melanoma, head and neck, liver or kidney cancer.

The V and J genes are TRBV4-1 and TRBJ2-7; TRBD1 aligns across 8 bases. The CDR3 loop spans 17 amino acids. Per germline, CDR1 MGHRA and CDR2 YSYEKL. With V trimmed by 3 bases and J by 4 bases, 14 bases remained unmatched. The CDR3 nucleotides are TGCGCCAGCAGCCACGTCCTGGCGAGACAGGGGAGATACGAGCAGTACTTC. Its protein is CASSHVLARQGRYEQYF.

The CDR3 here is CASSEYRVSYEQYF. In nucleotides, the CDR3 is TGTGCCAGCAGTGAATACCGGGTGTCCTACGAGCAGTACTTC. J is TRBJ2-7 and V is TRBV2; D is undetermined. Trimming removed 2 bases from V and 1 base from J, with 9 bases in between. This CDR3 is built from 14 residues. From germline, CDR1 is SNHLY and CDR2 FYNNEI. Filled out from reference TRBV2 and TRBJ2-7, the complete variable domain reads EPEVTQTPSHQVTQMGQEVILRCVPISNHLYFYWYRQILGQKVEFLVSFYNNEISEKSEIFDDQFSVERPDGSNFTLKIRSTKLEDSAMYFCASSEYRVSYEQYFGPGTRLTVT.

The chain employs TRBV5-1 and TRBJ1-6; 7 bases align to TRBD1. V dropped 0 bases and J dropped 10; count of bases not matched to a gene: 13. The CDR3 covers 17 residues. CDR1 and CDR2 from the germline V gene are SGHRS and YFSETQ. The CDR3, as DNA: TGCGCCAGCAGCTTGGCCGTATTACAGGGGAGAGGATCACCCCTCCACTTT. Its translation: CASSLAVLQGRGSPLHF. Together with reference TRBV5-1 and TRBJ1-6, the CDR3 gives the full variable domain: KAGVTQTPRYLIKTRGQQVTLSCSPISGHRSVSWYQQTPGQGLQFLFEYFSETQRNKGNFPGRFSGRQFSNSRSEMNVSTLELGDSALYLCASSLAVLQGRGSPLHFGNGTRLTVT.

The genes are TRBV19 and TRBJ2-2, with a tentative D call TRBD1 (6 bases). The CDR3 is 14 amino acids. Germline lookup yields CDR1 LNHDA and CDR2 SQIVND (reference sequence). V lost 8 bases and J 6 bases, leaving 16 bases between the germline ends. The CDR3 bases are TGTGCCAGTCCTGACCAGACAGGATCCGGGGAGCTGTTTTTT. Its protein product is CASPDQTGSGELFF.

The chain uses TRBV28 and TRBJ2-5; 8 positions match TRBD2. Trimming removed 4 bases from V and 2 bases from J; junction bases left unmatched: 21. The CDR3 covers 20 residues. Germline V gene data show CDR1 as MDHEN and CDR2 as SYDVKM. The CDR3 DNA reads TGTGCCAGCAGTTCTCCCCTTGGCGGGGGGCTCCATTTTCCACAAGAGACCCAGTACTTC. Protein product: CASSSPLGGGLHFPQETQYF.

J is TRBJ1-2 and V is TRBV5-4; 9 bases map to TRBD1. V lost 2 bases and J lost 5; bases outside the gene matches: 7. This CDR3 spans 15 amino acids. CDR1 is SGHNT, CDR2 YYREEE, per germline (reference sequence). In DNA form, the CDR3 reads TGTGCCAGCAGCTTAAACAGGGGGCTAGGATATGGCTACACCTTC. This codes for CASSLNRGLGYGYTF. The full variable domain, completed using reference TRBV5-4 and TRBJ1-2, is ETGVTQSPTHLIKTRGQQVTLRCSSQSGHNTVSWYQQALGQGPQFIFQYYREEENGRGNFPPRFSGLQFPNYSSELNVNALELDDSALYLCASSLNRGLGYGYTFGSGTRLTVV.